The present T cell receptor beta chain was sequenced within a study of technical replicates of blood from a handful of donors. TCRdb keeps only in-frame clones here, not all; method: immunoSEQ multiplex PCR. In the table there are about 62,000 clones, more than 75% of which are singletons. The TCR originated in a human donor in good health. Some clones in this sample may be carry-over from other donors' samples. Sequencing was done on a sample of PBMCs.

The CDR3 bases are TGTGCCAGCAGCTTAGCTTCGTCTCCTTCACCCCTCCACTTT. Its translation is CASSLASSPSPLHF. The rearrangement joins TRBV7-9 to TRBJ1-6, with D unclear. V was shortened by 0 bases and J by 9 bases, with 9 bases between the two germline ends. Germline loops: CDR1 SEHNR, CDR2 FQNEAQ (reference sequence). The CDR3 sequence is 14 residues long.